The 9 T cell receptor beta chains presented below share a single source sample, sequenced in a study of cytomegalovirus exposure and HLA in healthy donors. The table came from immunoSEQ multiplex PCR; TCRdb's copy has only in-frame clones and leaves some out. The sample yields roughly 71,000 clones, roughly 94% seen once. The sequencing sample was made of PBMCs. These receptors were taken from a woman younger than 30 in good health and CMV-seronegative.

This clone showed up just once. The CDR3 DNA reads as TGTGCCAGCAGTGGAGGTGTGAATCAGCCCCAGCATTTT. It yields the protein CASSGGVNQPQHF. This chain joins TRBV6-5 and TRBJ1-5; D remains ambiguous. Germline V lookup: CDR1 MNHEY, CDR2 SVGAGI. V lost 5 bases and J lost 4, with 9 bases in between. This CDR3 spans 13 amino acids.

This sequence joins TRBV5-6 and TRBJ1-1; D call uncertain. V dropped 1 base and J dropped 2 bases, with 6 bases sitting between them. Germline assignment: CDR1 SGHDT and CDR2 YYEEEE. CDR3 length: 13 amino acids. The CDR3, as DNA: TGTGCCAGCAGCTTGCGGGGAAACACTGAAGCTTTCTTT. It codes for CASSLRGNTEAFF. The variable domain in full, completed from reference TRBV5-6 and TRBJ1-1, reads DAGVTQSPTHLIKTRGQQVTLRCSPKSGHDTVSWYQQALGQGPQFIFQYYEEEERQRGNFPDRFSGHQFPNYSSELNVNALLLGDSALYLCASSLRGNTEAFFGQGTRLTVV.

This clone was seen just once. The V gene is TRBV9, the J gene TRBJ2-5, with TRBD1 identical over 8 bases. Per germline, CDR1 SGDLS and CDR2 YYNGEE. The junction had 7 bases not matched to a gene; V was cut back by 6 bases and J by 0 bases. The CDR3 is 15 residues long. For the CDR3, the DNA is TGTGCCAGCACCCAGGGGGCTCTGAACCAAGAGACCCAGTACTTC. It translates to CASTQGALNQETQYF. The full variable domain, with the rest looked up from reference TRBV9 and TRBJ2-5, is DSGVTQTPKHLITATGQRVTLRCSPRSGDLSVYWYQQSLDQGLQFLIQYYNGEERAKGNILERFSAQQFPDLHSELNLSSLELGDSALYFCASTQGALNQETQYFGPGTRLLVL.

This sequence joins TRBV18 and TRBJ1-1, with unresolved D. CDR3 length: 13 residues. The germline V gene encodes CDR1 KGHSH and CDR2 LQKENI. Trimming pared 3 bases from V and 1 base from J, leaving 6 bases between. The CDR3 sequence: CASSPGSNTEAFF. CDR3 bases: TGTGCCAGCTCACCCGGTTCGAACACTGAAGCTTTCTTT.

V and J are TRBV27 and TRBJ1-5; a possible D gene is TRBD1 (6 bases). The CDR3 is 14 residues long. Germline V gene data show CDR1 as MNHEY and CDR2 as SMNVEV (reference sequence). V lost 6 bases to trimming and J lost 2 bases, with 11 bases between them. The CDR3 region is CASSPGGGNQPQHF. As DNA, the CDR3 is TGTGCCAGCAGCCCGGGGGGCGGCAATCAGCCCCAGCATTTT.

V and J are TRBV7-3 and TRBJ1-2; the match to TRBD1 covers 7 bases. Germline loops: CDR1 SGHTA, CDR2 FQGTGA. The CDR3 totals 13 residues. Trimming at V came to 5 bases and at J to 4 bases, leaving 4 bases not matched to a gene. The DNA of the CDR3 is TGTGCCAGCAGCCGCGACAGGGTCTATGGCTACACCTTC. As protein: CASSRDRVYGYTF.

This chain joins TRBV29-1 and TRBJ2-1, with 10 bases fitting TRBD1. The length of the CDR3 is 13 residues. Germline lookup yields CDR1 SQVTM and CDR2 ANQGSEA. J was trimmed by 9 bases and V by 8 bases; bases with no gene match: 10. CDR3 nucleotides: TGCAGCCTTGCTGGGACAGGGGTGGGTGAGCAGTTCTTC. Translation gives CSLAGTGVGEQFF.

The CDR3, as DNA: TGTGCCAGCAGCCCAGGGGGCTCTGCGACTGAAGCTTTCTTT. This sequence encodes CASSPGGSATEAFF. The chain joins TRBV9 to TRBJ1-1; 8 bases fit TRBD1. CDR1 is SGDLS, CDR2 YYNGEE, per germline. V lost 4 bases, J lost 5 bases, and 7 bases stayed unmatched. This CDR3 region has 14 residues.

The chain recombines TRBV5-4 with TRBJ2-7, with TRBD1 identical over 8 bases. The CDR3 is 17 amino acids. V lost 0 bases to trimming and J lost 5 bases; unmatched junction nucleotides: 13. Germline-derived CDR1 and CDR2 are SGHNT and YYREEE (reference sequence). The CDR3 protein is CASSLAKLGTGSHEQYF. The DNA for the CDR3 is TGTGCCAGCAGCTTGGCCAAGCTAGGGACAGGTTCCCACGAGCAGTACTTC.